Listed here are 7 T cell receptor beta chains from one sample, sequenced in a study of T cell changes during pregnancy in multiple sclerosis. Assay: immunoSEQ multiplex PCR; the TCRdb copy retains only in-frame clones and omits some. This table holds about 69,000 clones, 85% to 95% found once. Sequencing used peripheral blood, obtained in the third trimester of pregnancy. These receptors all stem from a female donor in good health, enrolled as a control in a pregnancy study.

This chain joins TRBV19 and TRBJ2-5; 11 bases line up with TRBD1. Germline V CDR1 and CDR2: LNHDA, SQIVND (reference sequence). The CDR3 is made up of 15 amino acids. The junction had 5 bases not matched to a gene; V was cut back by 3 bases and J by 5 bases. The CDR3: CASSMRTGGMETQYF. CDR3 coding DNA: TGTGCCAGTAGTATGAGGACAGGGGGCATGGAGACCCAGTACTTC.

This sequence joins TRBV18 and TRBJ1-4; 7 bases match TRBD1. With 1 base clipped from V and 6 bases from J, the junction kept 5 bases outside the gene matches. The CDR3 runs 15 residues. Germline V CDR1 and CDR2: KGHSH, LQKENI. CDR3 bases: TGTGCCAGCTCACCACAGACAGGGTCGGATGAAAAACTGTTTTTT. As protein: CASSPQTGSDEKLFF.

The CDR3 nucleotides are TGTGCCAGTAGTATGGACAGGGGGCGAGAGCAGTACTTC. Protein sequence: CASSMDRGREQYF. J is TRBJ2-7 and V is TRBV19; 11 nucleotides align to TRBD1. The CDR3 covers 13 residues. V gave up 3 bases and J gave up 7 bases; unmatched junction bases: 2. The germline CDR1 and CDR2 sequences are LNHDA and SQIVND (reference sequence).

This sequence joins TRBV7-9 and TRBJ2-2; 12 nucleotides match TRBD2. The CDR3 is made up of 17 amino acids. Losses at the gene ends were 2 bases for V and 4 bases for J; bases not matched to a gene: 5. The germline V gene encodes CDR1 SEHNR and CDR2 FQNEAQ (reference sequence). This CDR3 is CASSLLGLAGSTGELFF. CDR3 nucleotide sequence: TGTGCCAGCAGCTTATTAGGACTAGCGGGAAGCACCGGGGAGCTGTTTTTT.

The rearrangement links TRBV7-2 to TRBJ2-1; the D gene is possibly TRBD2 (6 bases). Germline V gene sequence: CDR1 SGHTA, CDR2 FQGNSA. V lost 5 bases, J lost 5 bases, and 13 bases lay in between. The CDR3 contains 14 residues. The DNA for the CDR3 is TGTGCCAGCAGCCCGGCGGGACTCAACAATGAGCAGTTCTTC. Amino acid sequence: CASSPAGLNNEQFF.

This chain joins TRBV28 and TRBJ2-5, with TRBD1 as a possible D gene (6 bases). The CDR3 loop spans 16 amino acids. Germline V gene data show CDR1 as MDHEN and CDR2 as SYDVKM. The germline V and J ends were trimmed by 1 base and 3 bases, with 15 bases remaining between them. The CDR3 region has the DNA TGTGCCAGCAGTTTATTGTCTACCGGACAGAAAGAGACCCAGTACTTC. It specifies CASSLLSTGQKETQYF.

V gene TRBV23-1 combines with J gene TRBJ2-7; 8 nucleotides match TRBD1. TRBV23-1 is an open reading frame whose function is uncertain. V was pared by 10 bases and J by 0 bases, with 17 bases of the junction left unmatched. The length of the CDR3 is 17 residues. The CDR3 loop reads CATNPRPGQANSYEQYF. The CDR3 coding sequence is TGCGCCACCAACCCACGGCCGGGACAGGCGAACTCCTACGAGCAGTACTTC.